A selection of T cell receptor beta chains follows, all from one sample in a study of blood T cell repertoires in COVID-19. Only in-frame clones appear in the TCRdb table, and some are missing; sequencing was by immunoSEQ multiplex PCR. Of about 180,000 clones listed, roughly four fifths are singletons. The sample comprised peripheral blood. These receptors originate from a woman in her seventies with COVID-19, enrolled during active disease. Both conserved end residues are trimmed from each CDR3. The D gene is left open where the match is weak. A clone size is listed for some rows: how often the clone was seen (once, few, many), or a class if it is expanded.

TRBJ1-3	14	TRBV7-8	TRBD1	.	ASSPGQGLGGNTIY
TRBJ1-2	12	TRBV2	TRBD1	.	ASRSQGDFYGYT
TRBJ2-7	14	TRBV5-4	TRBD2	.	ASSLKTSGSWYEQY
TRBJ2-2	10	TRBV2	.	.	ASMRDTGELF
TRBJ2-7	13	TRBV5-6	.	.	ASNSLRRETYEQY
TRBJ1-4	12	TRBV6-2/TRBV6-3	.	few	ASSYGAVYEKLF
TRBJ2-1	13	TRBV24-1	TRBD2	.	ATSEFSGRDNEQF
TRBJ1-1	15	TRBV19	.	.	ASSIPPGPPGNTEAF
TRBJ2-7	9	TRBV20-1	.	.	SARGSSEQY
TRBJ2-7	15	TRBV19	.	.	ASSTSLGGFPYYEQY
TRBJ1-1	11	TRBV19	.	.	ASSLSQTLQAF
TRBJ2-7	14	TRBV20-1	TRBD2	.	SASSGTSGVSYEQY
TRBJ2-7	12	TRBV18	TRBD2	.	ASSSSGSGYEQY
TRBJ1-2	10	TRBV2	TRBD1	.	ASTTGVPGYT
TRBJ1-1	11	TRBV7-9	.	.	ASSLGGNSEAF
TRBJ2-2	11	TRBV2	.	.	ASRGAGSGELF
TRBJ2-2	13	TRBV28	.	few	ASSPPRANTGELF
TRBJ2-7	11	TRBV5-4	.	.	ASSLRSSYEQY
TRBJ1-2	15	TRBV14	.	.	ASSQASGATGNYGYT
TRBJ2-7	11	TRBV29-1	TRBD2	.	SGQREAQGEQY
TRBJ1-2	13	TRBV10-3	TRBD1	.	AISYGDRGDYGYT
TRBJ1-5	12	TRBV28	TRBD1	.	ASSPGTGVQPQH
TRBJ1-2	12	TRBV6-5	TRBD1	.	ASKTQGTGQGYT
TRBJ2-7	16	TRBV3-1/TRBV3-2	.	.	ASSQVPFFRPTYDEQY
TRBJ2-3	15	TRBV20-1	TRBD2	.	SASDSGRRGGTDTQY
TRBJ2-1	13	TRBV28	.	.	ASSFLVGGYNEQF
TRBJ2-7	13	TRBV10-3	TRBD2	.	AISGEVGLAGEQY
TRBJ2-3	9	TRBV30	.	.	AWTPADTQY
TRBJ1-1	11	TRBV18	.	once	ASSPGAGTEAF
TRBJ2-3	13	TRBV6-5	.	once	ASTSGGRGIDTQY
TRBJ1-6	12	TRBV28	.	.	ASSSGQVNSPLH
TRBJ2-6	13	TRBV28	.	once	ASTLSGAGANVLT
TRBJ2-3	13	TRBV5-1	.	once	ASSQNTGTTDTQY
TRBJ2-7	14	TRBV24-1	TRBD1	.	ATSDRDLAQGYEQY
TRBJ2-1	14	TRBV7-2	TRBD2	.	ASSLAMLAGADEQF
TRBJ2-6	13	TRBV9	.	.	ASSNGRTPREVLT
TRBJ2-1	12	TRBV19	.	.	ASSRSLLYNEQF